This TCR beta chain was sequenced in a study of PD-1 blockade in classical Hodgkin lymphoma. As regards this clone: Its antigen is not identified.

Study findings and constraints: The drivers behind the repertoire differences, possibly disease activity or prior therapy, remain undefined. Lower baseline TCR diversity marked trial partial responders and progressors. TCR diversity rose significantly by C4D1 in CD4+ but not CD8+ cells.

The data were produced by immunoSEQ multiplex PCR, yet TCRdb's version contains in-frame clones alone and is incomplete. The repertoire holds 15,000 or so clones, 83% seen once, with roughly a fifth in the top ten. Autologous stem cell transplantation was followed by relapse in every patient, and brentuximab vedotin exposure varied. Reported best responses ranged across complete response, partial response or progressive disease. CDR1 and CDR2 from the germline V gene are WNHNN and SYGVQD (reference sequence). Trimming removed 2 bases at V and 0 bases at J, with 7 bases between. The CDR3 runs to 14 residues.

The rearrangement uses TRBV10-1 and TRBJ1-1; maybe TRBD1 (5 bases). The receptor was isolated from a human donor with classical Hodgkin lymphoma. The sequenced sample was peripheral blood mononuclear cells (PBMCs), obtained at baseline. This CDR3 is CASSEGQMNTEAFF. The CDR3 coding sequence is TGCGCCAGCAGTGAGGGACAAATGAACACTGAAGCTTTCTTT.